These T cell receptor beta chains were read from a single sample in a study of OX40 agonist ivuxolimab in advanced cancers. Assay used: immunoSEQ multiplex PCR; TCRdb lists only in-frame clones, some missing. The profile shows roughly 86,000 clones, roughly nine tenths of them singletons. Material: CD4+ or CD8+ T cells sorted from blood, obtained in a trial of the OX40 agonist ivuxolimab. The receptors shown here come from an adult with an advanced solid tumor such as melanoma, head and neck, liver or kidney cancer. The CDR3 runs from the conserved cysteine through the conserved F or W. A D gene is named only where the DNA matches it firmly. Some rows have no size entry. The others give once, few or many, or a class for an expanded clone.

V gene	J gene	D gene	clone size	CDR3 protein	CDR3 DNA
TRBV7-9	TRBJ1-3	TRBD1	NA	CASSSSQGALGNTIYF	TGTGCCAGCAGCTCATCCCAGGGGGCGCTAGGAAACACCATATATTTT
TRBV7-3	TRBJ2-3	TRBD2	NA	CASSLSGTSGTTDTQYF	TGTGCCAGCAGCTTAAGTGGGACTAGCGGCACCACAGATACGCAGTATTTT
TRBV5-4	TRBJ1-2	NA	NA	CASSQDPGRTSSGYGYTF	TGTGCCAGCAGCCAAGATCCGGGCAGGACCTCGTCCGGCTATGGCTACACCTTC
TRBV5-1	TRBJ2-3	TRBD2	NA	CASSSGLVLPDTQYF	TGCGCCAGCAGCTCCGGACTAGTTCTTCCAGATACGCAGTATTTT
TRBV4-1	TRBJ2-1	NA	NA	CASSKASGHANNEQFF	TGCGCCAGCAGCAAAGCCTCGGGACATGCGAACAATGAGCAGTTCTTC
TRBV5-6	TRBJ2-7	NA	NA	CASSNYIQGREQYF	TGTGCCAGCAGCAACTATATACAGGGCCGGGAGCAGTACTTC
TRBV18	TRBJ2-2	TRBD1	once	CASAPRQGSTGELFF	TGTGCCAGCGCACCACGACAGGGGAGCACCGGGGAGCTGTTTTTT
TRBV6-5	TRBJ1-5	NA	NA	CATQQGLASNQPQHF	TGTGCCACCCAACAGGGTTTGGCTAGCAATCAGCCCCAGCATTTT
TRBV28	TRBJ1-5	NA	few	CASSLTRGRQPQHF	TGTGCCAGCAGTTTAACGAGGGGACGGCAGCCCCAGCATTTT
TRBV29-1	TRBJ2-5	NA	NA	CSVGDGQYQETQYF	TGCAGCGTGGGGGACGGTCAGTACCAAGAGACCCAGTACTTC
TRBV21-1	TRBJ2-1	NA	NA	CASSIHANEQFF	TGTGCCAGCAGCATTCACGCCAATGAGCAGTTCTTC
TRBV6-1	TRBJ1-1	NA	once	CASTEGWDTEAFF	TGTGCCAGCACCGAGGGATGGGACACTGAAGCTTTCTTT
TRBV28	TRBJ2-7	NA	NA	CASSFTGISYEQYF	TGTGCCAGCAGTTTCACCGGGATCTCCTACGAGCAGTACTTC
TRBV2	TRBJ1-3	NA	NA	CASNWGVQGGNTIYF	TGTGCCAGCAATTGGGGGGTCCAGGGTGGAAACACCATATATTTT
TRBV6-5	TRBJ2-2	TRBD1	once	CASSPGTVNTGELFF	TGTGCCAGCAGTCCCGGGACAGTGAACACCGGGGAGCTGTTTTTT
TRBV30	TRBJ2-7	TRBD2	NA	CAWSVSGGYYEQYF	TGTGCCTGGAGTGTAAGCGGGGGGTACTACGAGCAGTACTTC
TRBV11-2	TRBJ1-1	TRBD1	once	CASSLGLTGSTEAFF	TGTGCCAGCAGCTTAGGCCTGACAGGGAGCACTGAAGCTTTCTTT
TRBV2	TRBJ1-5	NA	NA	CASSEVGGGNQPQHF	TGTGCCAGCAGTGAGGTTGGGGGGGGCAATCAGCCCCAGCATTTT
TRBV7-2	TRBJ2-5	NA	NA	CASTPQGGIETQYF	TGTGCCAGCACCCCCCAGGGTGGGATAGAGACCCAGTACTTC
TRBV18	TRBJ2-2	NA	NA	CASSPPGLGELFF	TGTGCCAGCTCACCACCAGGGCTCGGGGAGCTGTTTTTT
TRBV18	TRBJ1-1	TRBD1	NA	CASSPRQGLTEAFF	TGTGCCAGCTCACCTAGACAGGGACTCACTGAAGCTTTCTTT
TRBV9	TRBJ1-2	TRBD1	NA	CASSVDLGGGYYGYTF	TGTGCCAGCAGCGTAGATCTAGGGGGCGGATACTATGGCTACACCTTC
TRBV6-5	TRBJ1-4	TRBD1	NA	CASRTGGEKLFF	TGTGCCAGCCGGACAGGGGGGGAAAAACTGTTTTTT